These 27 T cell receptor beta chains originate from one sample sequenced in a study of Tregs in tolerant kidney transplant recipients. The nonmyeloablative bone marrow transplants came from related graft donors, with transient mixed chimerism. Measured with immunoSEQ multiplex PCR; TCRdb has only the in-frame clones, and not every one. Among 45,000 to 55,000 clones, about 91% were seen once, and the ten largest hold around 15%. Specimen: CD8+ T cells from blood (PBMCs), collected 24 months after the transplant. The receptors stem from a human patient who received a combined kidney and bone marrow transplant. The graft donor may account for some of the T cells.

The CDR3 region is CASSLGQARFEQYF. The CDR3 DNA reads TGTGCCAGCAGCTTAGGACAGGCCAGATTCGAGCAGTACTTC. The chain employs TRBV13 and TRBJ2-7; D is possibly TRBD1 (5 bases). The CDR3 covers 14 residues. Trimming shortened V by 0 bases and J by 6 bases, and 12 bases separated the two germline ends. Per germline, CDR1 PRHDT and CDR2 FYEKMQ (reference sequence). Full variable domain (missing parts from reference TRBV13 and TRBJ2-7): AAGVIQSPRHLIKEKRETATLKCYPIPRHDTVYWYQQGPGQDPQFLISFYEKMQSDKGSIPDRFSAQQFSDYHSELNMSSLELGDSALYFCASSLGQARFEQYFGPGTRLTVT.

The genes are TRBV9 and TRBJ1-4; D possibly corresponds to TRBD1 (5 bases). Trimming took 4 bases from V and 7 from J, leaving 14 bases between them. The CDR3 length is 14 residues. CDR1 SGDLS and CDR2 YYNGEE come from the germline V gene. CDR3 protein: CASSPGGGVEKLFF. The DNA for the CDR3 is TGTGCCAGCAGCCCCGGCGGGGGGGTTGAAAAACTGTTTTTT. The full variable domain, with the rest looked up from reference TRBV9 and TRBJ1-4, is DSGVTQTPKHLITATGQRVTLRCSPRSGDLSVYWYQQSLDQGLQFLIQYYNGEERAKGNILERFSAQQFPDLHSELNLSSLELGDSALYFCASSPGGGVEKLFFGSGTQLSVL.

The DNA of the CDR3 is TGTGCCAGCAGCGTAGACCATGGGACTAGCGGGGGGGCTTCTCCAGATACGCAGTATTTT. Translating it yields CASSVDHGTSGGASPDTQYF. The V call is TRBV9, the J call TRBJ2-3; TRBD2 matches 16 bases. V shed 0 bases and J 4 bases; nucleotides not matched to a gene: 11. Germline lookup yields CDR1 SGDLS and CDR2 YYNGEE. The CDR3 extends over 20 amino acids.

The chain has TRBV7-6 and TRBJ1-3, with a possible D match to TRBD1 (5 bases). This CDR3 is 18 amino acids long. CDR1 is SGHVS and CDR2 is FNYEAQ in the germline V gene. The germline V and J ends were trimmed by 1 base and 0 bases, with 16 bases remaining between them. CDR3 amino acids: CASSLELWRGSSGNTIYF. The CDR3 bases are TGTGCCAGCAGCTTAGAATTGTGGCGGGGGAGCTCTGGAAACACCATATATTTT.

The CDR3 DNA follows: TGTGCCAGTAGTATAGCGGGACTAGCTTCCTACAATGAGCAGTTCTTC. This gives the protein CASSIAGLASYNEQFF. V gene TRBV19 combines with J gene TRBJ2-1; 9 positions agree with TRBD2. CDR3 length: 16 residues. The V gene's germline CDR1 is LNHDA and CDR2 SQIVND (reference sequence). V shed 1 base, J shed 1 base, and the junction held 2 bases outside the gene matches.

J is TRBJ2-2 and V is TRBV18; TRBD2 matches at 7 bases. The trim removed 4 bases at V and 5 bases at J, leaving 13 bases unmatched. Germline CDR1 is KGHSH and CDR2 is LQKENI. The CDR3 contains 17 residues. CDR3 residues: CASSRAAGLILTGELFF. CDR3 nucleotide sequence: TGTGCCAGCTCACGAGCTGCGGGACTAATCTTGACCGGGGAGCTGTTTTTT.

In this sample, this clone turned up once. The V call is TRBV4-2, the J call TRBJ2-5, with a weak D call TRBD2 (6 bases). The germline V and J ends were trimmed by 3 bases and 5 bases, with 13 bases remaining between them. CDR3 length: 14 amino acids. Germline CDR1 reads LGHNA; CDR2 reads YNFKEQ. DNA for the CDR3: TGTGCCAGCAGCCAGCTAGCGACTAGGGAGACCCAGTACTTC. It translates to CASSQLATRETQYF.

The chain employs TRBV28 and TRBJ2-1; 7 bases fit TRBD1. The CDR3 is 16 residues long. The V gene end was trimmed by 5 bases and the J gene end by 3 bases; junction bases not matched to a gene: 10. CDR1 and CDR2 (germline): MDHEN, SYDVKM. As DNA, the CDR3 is TGTGCCAGCAGTCCCCCAGGGGGTTCCTACTACAATGAGCAGTTCTTC. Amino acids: CASSPPGGSYYNEQFF.

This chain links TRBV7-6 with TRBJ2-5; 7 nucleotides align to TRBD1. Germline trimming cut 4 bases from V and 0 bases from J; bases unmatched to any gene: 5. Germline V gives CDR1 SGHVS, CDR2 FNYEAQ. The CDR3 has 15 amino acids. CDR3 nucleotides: TGTGCCAGCAGCTCTCCGACAGGGTACCAAGAGACCCAGTACTTC. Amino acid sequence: CASSSPTGYQETQYF.

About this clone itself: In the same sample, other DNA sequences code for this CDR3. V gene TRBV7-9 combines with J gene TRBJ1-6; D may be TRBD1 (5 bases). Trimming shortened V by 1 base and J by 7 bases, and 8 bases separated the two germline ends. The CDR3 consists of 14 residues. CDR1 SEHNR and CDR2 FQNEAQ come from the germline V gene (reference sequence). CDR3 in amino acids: CASSLVGLNSPLHF. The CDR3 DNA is TGTGCCAGCAGCTTAGTGGGGCTCAATTCACCCCTCCACTTT.

The CDR3 sequence: CASSVQGYSYTF. Here the CDR3 DNA reads TGTGCCAGCAGCGTACAGGGGTATAGCTACACCTTC. The gene calls are TRBV9 and TRBJ1-2, with D possibly matching TRBD1 (6 bases). The CDR3 has 12 amino acids. The V and J ends lost 1 base and 9 bases respectively, with 10 bases between them. Germline V gives CDR1 SGDLS, CDR2 YYNGEE.

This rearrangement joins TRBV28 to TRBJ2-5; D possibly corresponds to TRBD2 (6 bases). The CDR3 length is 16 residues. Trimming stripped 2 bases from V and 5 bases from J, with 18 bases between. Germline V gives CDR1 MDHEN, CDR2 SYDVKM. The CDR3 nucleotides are TGTGCCAGCAGTTTACCCCCCTCGGGGGATGGTGAGACCCAGTACTTC. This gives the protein CASSLPPSGDGETQYF.

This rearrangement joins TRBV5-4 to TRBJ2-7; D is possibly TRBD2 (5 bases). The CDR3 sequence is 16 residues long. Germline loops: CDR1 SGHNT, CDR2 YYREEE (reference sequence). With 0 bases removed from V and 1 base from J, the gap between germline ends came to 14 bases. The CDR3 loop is CASSLAGGTVSYEQYF. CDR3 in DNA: TGTGCCAGCAGCTTGGCCGGAGGTACGGTTTCCTACGAGCAGTACTTC.

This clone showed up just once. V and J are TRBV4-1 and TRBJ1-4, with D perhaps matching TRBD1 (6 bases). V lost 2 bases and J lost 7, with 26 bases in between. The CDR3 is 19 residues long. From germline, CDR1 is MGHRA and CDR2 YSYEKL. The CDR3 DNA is TGCGCCAGCAGCCAAAAAATACAGGGTAATCGGGGAATAGGTGAAAAACTGTTTTTT. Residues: CASSQKIQGNRGIGEKLFF.

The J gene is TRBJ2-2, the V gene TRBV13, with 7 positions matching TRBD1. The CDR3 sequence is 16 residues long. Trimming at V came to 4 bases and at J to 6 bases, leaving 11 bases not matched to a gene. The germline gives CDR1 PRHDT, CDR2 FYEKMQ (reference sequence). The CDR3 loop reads CASSSIFYQGAGELFF. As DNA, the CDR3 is TGTGCCAGCAGCTCTATCTTTTACCAGGGGGCCGGGGAGCTGTTTTTT. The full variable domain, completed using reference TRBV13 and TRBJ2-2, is AAGVIQSPRHLIKEKRETATLKCYPIPRHDTVYWYQQGPGQDPQFLISFYEKMQSDKGSIPDRFSAQQFSDYHSELNMSSLELGDSALYFCASSSIFYQGAGELFFGEGSRLTVL.

CDR3 in DNA: TGTGCCAGCAGCCAAGTTTCCGGGAGTGACGAGCAGTACTTC. It codes for CASSQVSGSDEQYF. The chain joins TRBV14 to TRBJ2-7, with D possibly TRBD2 on 6 matching bases. The germline V gene encodes CDR1 SGHDN and CDR2 FVKESK. This CDR3 spans 14 amino acids. The V end was cut by 1 base, the J end by 5 bases, with 12 bases between.

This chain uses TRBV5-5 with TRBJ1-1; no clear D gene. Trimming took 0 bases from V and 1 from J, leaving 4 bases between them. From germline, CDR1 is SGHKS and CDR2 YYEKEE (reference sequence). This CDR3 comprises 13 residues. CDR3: CASSLGANTEAFF. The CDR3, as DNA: TGTGCCAGCAGCTTGGGAGCGAACACTGAAGCTTTCTTT.

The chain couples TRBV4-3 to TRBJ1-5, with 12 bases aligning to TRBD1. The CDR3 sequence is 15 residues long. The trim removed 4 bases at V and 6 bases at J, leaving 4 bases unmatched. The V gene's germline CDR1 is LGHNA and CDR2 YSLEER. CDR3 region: CASSPGQGARQPQHF. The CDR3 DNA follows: TGCGCCAGCAGCCCGGGACAGGGGGCGCGTCAGCCCCAGCATTTT.

CDR3 protein: CASSLDIRQGKGNEQYF. The CDR3 DNA sequence: TGTGCCAGCAGCTTAGATATCCGACAGGGAAAGGGTAACGAGCAGTACTTC. The J gene is TRBJ2-7, the V gene TRBV7-9; 7 nucleotides match TRBD1. The V and J ends lost 1 base and 5 bases, in that order; junction bases with no gene match: 14. The CDR3 is 17 residues long. Germline loops: CDR1 SEHNR, CDR2 FQNEAQ (reference sequence).

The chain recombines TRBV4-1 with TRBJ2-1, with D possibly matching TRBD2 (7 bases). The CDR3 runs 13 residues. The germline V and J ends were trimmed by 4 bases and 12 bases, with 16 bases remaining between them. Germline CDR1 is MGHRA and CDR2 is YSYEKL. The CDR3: CASSPGGQPRQFF. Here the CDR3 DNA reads TGCGCCAGCAGCCCCGGGGGGCAGCCTAGGCAGTTCTTC.

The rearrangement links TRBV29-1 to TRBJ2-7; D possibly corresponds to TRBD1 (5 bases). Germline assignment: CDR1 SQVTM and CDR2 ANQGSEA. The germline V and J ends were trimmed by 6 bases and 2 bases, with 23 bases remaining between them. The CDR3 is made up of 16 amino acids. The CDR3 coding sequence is TGCAGCGTGTCGTTCGTAAGGCCAGGGCGGACCTACGAGCAGTACTTC. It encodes CSVSFVRPGRTYEQYF.

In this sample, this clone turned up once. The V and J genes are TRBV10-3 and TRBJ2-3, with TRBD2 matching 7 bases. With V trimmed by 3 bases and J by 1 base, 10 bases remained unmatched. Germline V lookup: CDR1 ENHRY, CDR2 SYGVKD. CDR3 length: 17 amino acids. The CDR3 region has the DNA TGTGCCATCAGTGAAGGGCAGTGGACTAGAGGCACAGATACGCAGTATTTT. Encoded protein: CAISEGQWTRGTDTQYF.

CDR3 DNA sequence: TGCGCCAGCAGCTTGGCCTTCACAGAGAGCTCCTACAATGAGCAGTTCTTC. Translated, it gives CASSLAFTESSYNEQFF. The chain links TRBV5-1 to TRBJ2-1; D gene unclear. This CDR3 comprises 17 residues. The germline V gene encodes CDR1 SGHRS and CDR2 YFSETQ. Trimming pared 0 bases from V and 0 bases from J, leaving 13 bases between.

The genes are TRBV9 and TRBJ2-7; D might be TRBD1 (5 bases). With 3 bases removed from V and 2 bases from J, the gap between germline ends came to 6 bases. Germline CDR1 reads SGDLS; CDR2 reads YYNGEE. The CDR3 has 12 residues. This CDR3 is CASSGQTYEQYF. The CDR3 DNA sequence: TGTGCCAGCAGCGGACAGACCTACGAGCAGTACTTC.

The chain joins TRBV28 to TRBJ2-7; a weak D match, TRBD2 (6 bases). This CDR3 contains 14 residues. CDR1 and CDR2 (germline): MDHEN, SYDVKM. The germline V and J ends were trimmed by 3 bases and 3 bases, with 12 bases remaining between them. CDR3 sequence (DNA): TGTGCCAGCAGTTTGGGGGGAAGTATCTACGAGCAGTACTTC. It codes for CASSLGGSIYEQYF.

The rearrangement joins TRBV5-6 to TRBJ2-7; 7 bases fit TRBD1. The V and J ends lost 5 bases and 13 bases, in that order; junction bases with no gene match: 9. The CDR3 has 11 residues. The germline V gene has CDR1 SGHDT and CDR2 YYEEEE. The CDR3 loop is CASRIGTDEYF. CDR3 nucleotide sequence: TGTGCCAGCAGGATCGGGACAGACGAATACTTC.

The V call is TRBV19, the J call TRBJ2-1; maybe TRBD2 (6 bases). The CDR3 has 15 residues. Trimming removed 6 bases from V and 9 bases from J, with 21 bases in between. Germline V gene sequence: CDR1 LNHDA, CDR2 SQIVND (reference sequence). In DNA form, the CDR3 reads TGTGCCAGTAGGGCCGGGACTCGAGGGAATGGTGAGCAGTTCTTC. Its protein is CASRAGTRGNGEQFF.